The TCR beta chain under discussion was sequenced for a study of CD8 T cells in Susac syndrome. Study overall: When blood was drawn, the patients with Susac syndrome were therapy-naive, on corticosteroids, or on intravenous immunoglobulin alone. Study-level results: Within Susac syndrome CD4+ T cell repertoires, clonal expansion was not evident.

The CDR3 has 15 residues. Trimming stripped 1 base from V and 0 bases from J, with 9 bases between. Germline values: CDR1 SGHVS, CDR2 FNYEAQ. On this clonotype: Antigen: not known.

Random hexamers were used to reverse transcribe the RNA input (0.5 to 1 ug). TCRdb reprocessed the immunoSEQ multiplex PCR reads with MiXCR, giving one entry per CDR3 protein. Among some 160,000 distinct CDR3 sequences, 90% to 95% were seen once, and the ten largest hold 0.1% to 0.13%. The study sequenced TCR beta in blood CD8+ and CD4+ T cells. The patients with Susac syndrome satisfied recently defined diagnostic criteria for either definite or probable disease. The sequencing input was CD4+ T cells from PBMCs. The chain uses TRBV7-6 and TRBJ1-1; D is unclear. The source of this sequence is a human donor with Susac syndrome. The CDR3 here is CASSLGGPMNTEAFF. The CDR3 DNA reads as TGTGCCAGCAGCTTAGGAGGACCCATGAACACTGAAGCTTTCTTT.